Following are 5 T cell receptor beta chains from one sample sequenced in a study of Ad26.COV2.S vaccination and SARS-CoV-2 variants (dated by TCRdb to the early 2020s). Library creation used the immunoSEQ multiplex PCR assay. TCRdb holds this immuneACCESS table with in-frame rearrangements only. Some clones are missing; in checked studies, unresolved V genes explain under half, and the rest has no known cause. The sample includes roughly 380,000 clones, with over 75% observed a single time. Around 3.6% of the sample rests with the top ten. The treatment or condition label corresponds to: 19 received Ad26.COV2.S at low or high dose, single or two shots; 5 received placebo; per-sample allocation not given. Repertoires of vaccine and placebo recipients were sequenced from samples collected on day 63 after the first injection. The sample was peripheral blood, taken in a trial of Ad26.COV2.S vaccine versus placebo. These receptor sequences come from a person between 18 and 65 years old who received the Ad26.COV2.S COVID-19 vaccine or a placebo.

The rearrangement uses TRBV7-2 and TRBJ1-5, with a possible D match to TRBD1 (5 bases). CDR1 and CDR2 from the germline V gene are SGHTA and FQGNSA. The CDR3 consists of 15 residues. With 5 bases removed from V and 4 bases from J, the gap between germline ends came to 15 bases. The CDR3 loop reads CASSGAGRWNQPQHF. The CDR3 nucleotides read TGTGCCAGCAGCGGTGCGGGACGGTGGAATCAGCCCCAGCATTTT.

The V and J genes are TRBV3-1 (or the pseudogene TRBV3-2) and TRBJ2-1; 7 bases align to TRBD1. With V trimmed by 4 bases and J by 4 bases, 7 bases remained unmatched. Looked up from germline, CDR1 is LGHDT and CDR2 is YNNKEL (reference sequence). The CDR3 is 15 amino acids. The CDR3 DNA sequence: TGTGCCAGCAGCCCGGGACAGATAATTTACAATGAGCAGTTCTTC. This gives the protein CASSPGQIIYNEQFF.

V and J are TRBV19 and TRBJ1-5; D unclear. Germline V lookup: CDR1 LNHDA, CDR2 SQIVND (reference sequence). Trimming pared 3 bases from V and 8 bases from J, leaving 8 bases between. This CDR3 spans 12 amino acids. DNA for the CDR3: TGTGCCAGTAGTATGACGACGGAGCCCCAGCATTTT. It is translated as CASSMTTEPQHF.

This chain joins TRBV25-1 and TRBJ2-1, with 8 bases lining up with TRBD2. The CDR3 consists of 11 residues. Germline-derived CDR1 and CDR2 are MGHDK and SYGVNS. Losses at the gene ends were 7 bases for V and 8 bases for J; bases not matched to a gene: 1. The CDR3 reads CASTGGDEQFF. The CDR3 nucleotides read TGTGCCAGCACCGGGGGGGATGAGCAGTTCTTC. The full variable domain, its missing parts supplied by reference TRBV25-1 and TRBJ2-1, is EADIYQTPRYLVIGTGKKITLECSQTMGHDKMYWYQQDPGMELHLIHYSYGVNSTEKGDLSSESTVSRIRTEHFPLTLESARPSHTSQYLCASTGGDEQFFGPGTRLTVL.

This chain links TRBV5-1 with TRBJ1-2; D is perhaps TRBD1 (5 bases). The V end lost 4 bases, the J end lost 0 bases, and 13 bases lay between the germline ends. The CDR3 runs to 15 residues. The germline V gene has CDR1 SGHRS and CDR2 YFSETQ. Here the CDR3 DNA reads TGCGCCAGCAGCGGGGGATTGACAGCTAACTATGGCTACACCTTC. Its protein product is CASSGGLTANYGYTF.